Described below is a single T cell receptor (beta chain) sequence and its context. What it binds is not known. The source of the sample is a study of graft-versus-host responses after intestinal transplantation. The study's findings and limits: The recipient marrow held GvH clones, and some of them showed up first in ileum or blood.

Using immunoSEQ multiplex PCR, the repertoire was profiled, and TCRdb retains in-frame clones only, with some absent. This sample has approximately 93,000 clones, with about 90% found just once. The clonotype originates from a human donor who was the organ donor for an intestinal transplant. This material consisted of unstimulated CD8+ T cells sorted from spleen or lymph node cells, taken before transplant.

The CDR3 bases are TGTGCCAGCAGCCCCCGGGGAGCGGTGGGTTACGAGCAGTACTTC. Translating it yields CASSPRGAVGYEQYF. This chain links TRBV9 with TRBJ2-7; TRBD2 is a possible D gene (5 bases). Trimming pared 4 bases from V and 4 bases from J, leaving 18 bases between. Germline CDR1 SGDLS, CDR2 YYNGEE. The CDR3 totals 15 residues.